The 21 T cell receptor beta chains presented below share a single source sample, sequenced in a study of blood T cell repertoires in COVID-19. Assay used: immunoSEQ multiplex PCR; TCRdb lists only in-frame clones, some missing. The sample has about 87,000 clones; roughly 75% are singletons. The sample taken for sequencing was peripheral blood. The receptors derive from a woman aged 45-65 years with acute or convalescent COVID-19.

The rearrangement links TRBV11-2 to TRBJ1-2, with a weak D call TRBD1 (5 bases). Germline V gene lookup returns CDR1 SGHAT and CDR2 FQNNGV. The CDR3 runs to 15 residues. Deletions cut 5 bases from V and 3 bases from J, with 16 bases between. The CDR3 DNA reads as TGTGCCAGCAGCCTCGGACACCCGAGGTACTATGGCTACACCTTC. Translation gives CASSLGHPRYYGYTF. The full variable domain, rest sourced from reference TRBV11-2 and TRBJ1-2, is EAGVAQSPRYKIIEKRQSVAFWCNPISGHATLYWYQQILGQGPKLLIQFQNNGVVDDSQLPKDRFSAERLKGVDSTLKIQPAKLEDSAVYLCASSLGHPRYYGYTFGSGTRLTVV.

The chain uses TRBV15 and TRBJ2-3; D gene unclear. The CDR3 extends over 15 amino acids. Trimming took 1 base from V and 0 from J, leaving 8 bases between them. Germline V gives CDR1 LNHNV, CDR2 YYDKDF (reference sequence). In DNA form, the CDR3 reads TGTGCCACCAGCAGAGTGGTCAGGAGCACAGATACGCAGTATTTT. Protein product: CATSRVVRSTDTQYF.

The V call is TRBV9, the J call TRBJ2-6, with TRBD2 identical over 8 bases. The CDR3 contains 17 residues. From germline, CDR1 is SGDLS and CDR2 YYNGEE. With 3 bases clipped from V and 4 bases from J, the junction kept 9 bases outside the gene matches. As DNA, the CDR3 is TGTGCCAGCAGCGCCCACGGGGGGGCCTCAGGGGCCAACGTCCTGACTTTC. Amino acids: CASSAHGGASGANVLTF.

There are a few counts of this clone. The rearrangement links TRBV19 to TRBJ1-2; D remains unclear. Germline V CDR1 and CDR2: LNHDA, SQIVND (reference sequence). CDR3 size: 12 residues. The V end was cut by 5 bases, the J end by 2 bases, with 6 bases between. The CDR3 DNA reads as TGTGCCAGTAGTCGTCTAAACTATGGCTACACCTTC. It yields the protein CASSRLNYGYTF.

The V call is TRBV20-1, the J call TRBJ2-1; 11 nucleotides align to TRBD2. Germline V gene data show CDR1 as DFQATT and CDR2 as SNEGSKA (reference sequence). Trimming cost V 3 bases and J 6 bases; bases outside gene matches: 7. This CDR3 contains 15 residues. CDR3 sequence: CSASLGTSGSNEQFF. The CDR3 nucleotides are TGCAGTGCTAGTTTAGGGACTAGCGGATCCAATGAGCAGTTCTTC.

The V and J genes are TRBV29-1 and TRBJ1-1; weak D call: TRBD1 (5 bases). CDR1 is SQVTM and CDR2 is ANQGSEA in the germline V gene. The CDR3 consists of 14 residues. Trimming left V 3 bases short and J 5 bases short, with 16 bases between. DNA for the CDR3: TGCAGCGTTGACCCCCACGGGGGGAGAACTGAAGCTTTCTTT. Translating gives CSVDPHGGRTEAFF.

This chain joins TRBV6-5 and TRBJ2-1; 15 bases align to TRBD2. The CDR3 has 13 residues. Germline V lookup: CDR1 MNHEY, CDR2 SVGAGI. V trimming: 10 bases; J trimming: 10 bases; junction bases outside the gene matches: 5. This CDR3 reads CATGLAGGSEQFF. In nucleotides, the CDR3 is TGTGCCACGGGACTAGCGGGGGGAAGCGAGCAGTTCTTC.

This clone was detected only once. The CDR3 here is CASATRSTDTQYF. In DNA form, the CDR3 reads TGTGCCAGTGCGACTCGAAGCACAGATACGCAGTATTTT. This sequence joins TRBV19 and TRBJ2-3; D unresolved. CDR3 size: 13 residues. V was shortened by 8 bases and J by 0 bases, with 9 bases between the two germline ends. Germline V gives CDR1 LNHDA, CDR2 SQIVND (reference sequence).

The V call is TRBV19, the J call TRBJ1-2; the match to TRBD1 covers 8 bases. V was clipped by 3 bases and J by 8 bases; unmatched bases: 5. The germline V gene has CDR1 LNHDA and CDR2 SQIVND (reference sequence). The CDR3 length is 13 residues. CDR3 residues: CASSMGQVDGYTF. As DNA, the CDR3 is TGTGCCAGTAGTATGGGACAGGTCGACGGCTACACCTTC.

In its sample, this clone was seen a few times. The chain is built from TRBV7-2 and TRBJ2-5, with 13 bases aligning to TRBD2. Germline V gene data show CDR1 as SGHTA and CDR2 as FQGNSA. CDR3 length: 15 residues. V trimming: 5 bases; J trimming: 4 bases; junction bases outside the gene matches: 4. CDR3 residues: CASSPLAGGIETQYF. Written as DNA, the CDR3 is TGTGCCAGCAGCCCACTAGCGGGGGGGATAGAGACCCAGTACTTC.

This chain connects TRBV7-3 to TRBJ2-2; 7 bases align to TRBD2. V was clipped by 6 bases and J by 2 bases; unmatched bases: 3. CDR3 size: 14 residues. CDR1 is SGHTA, CDR2 FQGTGA, per germline. CDR3 sequence (DNA): TGTGCCAGCAGTGCTAGCGGCAACACCGGGGAGCTGTTTTTT. Protein: CASSASGNTGELFF.

This clone was counted a single time. The chain combines TRBV28 with TRBJ2-3, with D maybe TRBD1 (5 bases). Per the germline V gene, CDR1 is MDHEN and CDR2 is SYDVKM. This CDR3 has 16 amino acids. Trimming cost V 5 bases and J 4 bases, with 19 bases left between them. The CDR3 DNA is TGTGCCAGCAGTGCCAGTCAGGGTAATGGCGCAGATACGCAGTATTTT. It yields the protein CASSASQGNGADTQYF.

This rearrangement joins TRBV5-1 to TRBJ1-2, with D perhaps TRBD1 (5 bases). The V end lost 5 bases, the J end lost 3 bases, and 14 bases lay between the germline ends. CDR1 and CDR2 from the germline V gene are SGHRS and YFSETQ. The CDR3 contains 14 residues. The CDR3 sequence: CASRVRQGDYGYTF. The CDR3 bases are TGCGCCAGCAGGGTCCGGCAGGGCGACTATGGCTACACCTTC. The full variable domain, its missing parts supplied by reference TRBV5-1 and TRBJ1-2, is KAGVTQTPRYLIKTRGQQVTLSCSPISGHRSVSWYQQTPGQGLQFLFEYFSETQRNKGNFPGRFSGRQFSNSRSEMNVSTLELGDSALYLCASRVRQGDYGYTFGSGTRLTVV.

The rearrangement links TRBV24-1 to TRBJ2-3; possible D gene TRBD1, 6 bases. The V end was cut by 3 bases, the J end by 2 bases, with 14 bases between. This CDR3 is built from 16 residues. The germline V gene encodes CDR1 KGHDR and CDR2 SFDVKD. CDR3 bases: TGTGCCACCAGTGATGGGGAAGGGGGTGACACAGATACGCAGTATTTT. Its translation: CATSDGEGGDTDTQYF.

The CDR3 region is CASSVYSNTGELFF. The DNA of the CDR3 is TGTGCCAGCAGCGTTTACTCGAACACCGGGGAGCTGTTTTTT. The J gene is TRBJ2-2, the V gene TRBV9; D call uncertain. Trimming removed 2 bases from V and 0 bases from J, with 5 bases in between. CDR1 SGDLS and CDR2 YYNGEE come from the germline V gene. CDR3 length: 14 amino acids. The full variable domain, in which reference TRBV9 and TRBJ2-2 provide the parts outside the CDR3, is DSGVTQTPKHLITATGQRVTLRCSPRSGDLSVYWYQQSLDQGLQFLIQYYNGEERAKGNILERFSAQQFPDLHSELNLSSLELGDSALYFCASSVYSNTGELFFGEGSRLTVL.

The chain links TRBV5-5 to TRBJ1-2; D uncertain. The CDR3 spans 15 residues. V was trimmed by 0 bases and J by 8 bases, leaving 17 bases between them. In germline, CDR1 is SGHKS, CDR2 YYEKEE (reference sequence). The chain's CDR3 is CASSLEATERYGYTF. CDR3 DNA sequence: TGTGCCAGCAGCTTGGAGGCGACGGAGAGATACGGCTACACCTTC.

V usage is TRBV19 and J usage is TRBJ2-1; D is ambiguous. With 6 bases removed from V and 0 bases from J, the gap between germline ends came to 12 bases. Per germline, CDR1 LNHDA and CDR2 SQIVND (reference sequence). The CDR3 covers 15 residues. CDR3 sequence reads: CASRAGVHSYNEQFF. The CDR3 region has the DNA TGTGCCAGTAGAGCCGGAGTACACTCCTACAATGAGCAGTTCTTC.

This chain uses TRBV5-8 with TRBJ2-1, with D unresolved. CDR1 is SGHTS, CDR2 YDEGEE, per germline. Trimming took 3 bases from V and 4 from J, leaving 11 bases between them. There are 14 residues in the CDR3. CDR3 amino acids: CASSSLPDYNEQFF. The CDR3 bases are TGTGCCAGCAGCTCCCTCCCAGATTACAATGAGCAGTTCTTC.

The V and J genes are TRBV5-1 and TRBJ2-7, with 9 bases matching TRBD1. Germline trimming cut 0 bases from V and 7 bases from J; bases unmatched to any gene: 11. Germline V lookup: CDR1 SGHRS, CDR2 YFSETQ. This CDR3 is built from 16 residues. CDR3 sequence reads: CASSLAGGQGSREQYF. As DNA, the CDR3 is TGCGCCAGCAGCTTGGCCGGGGGACAGGGATCTCGAGAGCAGTACTTC.

This chain connects TRBV7-9 to TRBJ1-1; the D gene is possibly TRBD1 (5 bases). This CDR3 is built from 14 residues. The germline V gene encodes CDR1 SEHNR and CDR2 FQNEAQ (reference sequence). V lost 3 bases and J 1 base, leaving 9 bases between the germline ends. CDR3 loop: CASSLPGGNTEAFF. CDR3 DNA sequence: TGTGCCAGCAGCTTGCCGGGGGGGAACACTGAAGCTTTCTTT.

The genes are TRBV28 and TRBJ1-1; 7 bases map to TRBD1. J was trimmed by 5 bases and V by 2 bases; bases with no gene match: 8. The CDR3 totals 15 residues. Germline loops: CDR1 MDHEN, CDR2 SYDVKM. CDR3 region: CASSLSVTGMTEAFF. DNA for the CDR3: TGTGCCAGCAGTTTAAGCGTGACAGGGATGACTGAAGCTTTCTTT.